Sequencing of this T cell receptor (beta chain) was carried out in a study of regulatory T cells in long-lasting Graves disease. The time point was: persistent/refractory GD, antithyroid drugs over 5 years with positive TRAb. There was RNA extracted from PBMCs, and the TCR library was made from it. Libraries of TCR beta came from iRepertoire HTBI primers plus Arm-PCR of CDR3 regions. MiXCR, applied by TCRdb to the multiplex PCR reads, yields one record per CDR3 protein. In the table there are around 300,000 distinct CDR3 sequences, 22% of which are singletons. The CDR3 has 12 residues. Deletions cut 5 bases from V and 3 bases from J, with 4 bases between. This clonotype was picked up a small number of times.

Sequenced material: peripheral blood mononuclear cells (PBMCs), taken when the disease was refractory, from a patient treated with antithyroid drugs. The rearrangement joins TRBV12-3 or TRBV12-4 to TRBJ2-2; D is ambiguous. The receptor was derived from a female donor with Graves disease. The CDR3 DNA reads TGTGCCAGCAGTATAGACACCGGGGAGCTGTTTTTT. Translated: CASSIDTGELFF.